The present T cell receptor (beta chain) was sequenced within a study of T cell repertoires in enteric fever listed by TCRdb under 2018. For the study in its entirety: Using volunteers experimentally challenged with Salmonella Typhi or Paratyphi A, the study rebuilt the Salmonella-specific repertoire of circulating effector CD4+ T cells. Circulating effector CD4+ T cells that responded to Salmonella infection were identified with mass cytometry. T cells were stained, including ex vivo, with tetramers loaded with CdtB(105-125) peptide variants (SP110Y, ST110H). Live fluorescence barcoding was joined in the study by mass cytometry, by T cell receptor sequencing and by unbiased single-cell cloning. Findings and caveats that apply to the study as a whole: Among the expanded clonotypes were cross-reactive responses to distantly related Salmonella serovars as well as clones that recognized antigens unique to S. Typhi or S. Paratyphi A. The study pinpointed HlyE and CdtB as immunodominant T cell antigens specific to S. Typhi and S. Paratyphi A. Single amino acid differences in the immunodominant proteins CdtB and PhoN appeared to drive the accumulation of T cells that did not cross-react between serovars.

As a fraction of the sample, this clonotype is medium-sized (0.01 to 0.1%). Its antigen is not yet known. One base away there is no much larger clone; base qualities are not given. Data came from an Illumina MiSeq. Starting from the raw public reads, TCRdb applied fastp trimming at Q25, assembled clones with MiXCR and retained in-frame beta chains. Identical CDR3 proteins give one entry, which carries the most common genes and DNA. This sample is represented by about 1,500 distinct CDR3 sequences; 35% of them were singletons. Together, the top ten hold approximately 19% of the sample. V gives up 0 bases and J gives up 3 bases, and the segment between their germline ends measures 13 bases. From a lookup of the germline V gene, CDR1 and CDR2 are SGHRS and YFSETQ. Including cysteine and phenylalanine, the CDR3 has 15 amino acids. Here the CDR3 DNA is all that survives: 45 bases in frame from base 1.

The receptor was derived from a human donor with Salmonella enteric fever, either typhoid or paratyphoid (not recorded which). The material sequenced was CCR7- CD38- CD4+ T cells from PBMCs. The rearrangement combines TRBV5-1 with TRBJ2-7; the D gene is unclear. The CDR3 sequence is CASSLAPSTNYEQYF. The nucleotides are TGCGCCAGCAGCTTGGCGCCCAGCACCAACTACGAGCAGTACTTC. When the CDR3 is completed using the reference TRBV5-1 and TRBJ2-7 genes on either side, the full variable domain is KAGVTQTPRYLIKTRGQQVTLSCSPISGHRSVSWYQQTPGQGLQFLFEYFSETQRNKGNFPGRFSGRQFSNSRSEMNVSTLELGDSALYLCASSLAPSTNYEQYFGPGTRLTVT.